The T cell receptor beta chain described here comes from a study of blood T cell repertoires in COVID-19. This clone was detected only once. V lost 5 bases, J lost 5 bases, and 8 bases stayed unmatched. The CDR3 contains 15 residues. CDR1 and CDR2 (germline): SGHTA, FQGNSA. The method was immunoSEQ multiplex PCR; TCRdb's version includes in-frame clones alone and lacks a portion of them. The profile shows more than 250,000 clones, roughly 84% of them singletons. This chain uses TRBV7-2 with TRBJ2-3; the match to TRBD2 covers 9 bases. This clonotype was obtained from a man in his forties or fifties with active or convalescent COVID-19. Material for sequencing was peripheral blood. The CDR3 nucleotides are TGTGCCAGCAGCCCCGGGGGTAGCGGGGGAGATACGCAGTATTTT. The encoded protein is CASSPGGSGGDTQYF.